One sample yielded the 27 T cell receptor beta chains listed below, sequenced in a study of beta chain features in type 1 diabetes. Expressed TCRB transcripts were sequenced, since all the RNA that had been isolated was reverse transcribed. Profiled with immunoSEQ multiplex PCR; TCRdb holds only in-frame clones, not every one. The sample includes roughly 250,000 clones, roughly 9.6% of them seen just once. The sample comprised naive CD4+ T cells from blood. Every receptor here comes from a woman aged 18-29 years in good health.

The CDR3 reads CASSSGGTSTDTQYF. The DNA for the CDR3 is TGTGCCAGCAGTAGCGGGGGGACTAGCACAGATACGCAGTATTTT. V and J are TRBV28 and TRBJ2-3, with 9 positions matching TRBD2. The CDR3 is made up of 15 amino acids. Per germline, CDR1 MDHEN and CDR2 SYDVKM. The junction had 3 bases not matched to a gene; V was cut back by 5 bases and J by 0 bases.

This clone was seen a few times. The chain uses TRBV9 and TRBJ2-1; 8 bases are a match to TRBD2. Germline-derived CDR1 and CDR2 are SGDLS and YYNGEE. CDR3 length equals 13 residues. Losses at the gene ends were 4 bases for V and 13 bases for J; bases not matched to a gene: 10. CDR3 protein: CASSPAKGLVQFF. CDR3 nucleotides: TGTGCCAGCAGCCCCGCCAAGGGACTAGTTCAGTTCTTC.

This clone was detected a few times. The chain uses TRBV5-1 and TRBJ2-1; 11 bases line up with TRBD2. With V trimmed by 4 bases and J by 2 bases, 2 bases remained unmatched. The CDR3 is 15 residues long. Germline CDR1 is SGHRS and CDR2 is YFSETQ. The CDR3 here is CASSVAGGPYNEQFF. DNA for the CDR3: TGCGCCAGCAGCGTAGCGGGAGGGCCCTACAATGAGCAGTTCTTC.

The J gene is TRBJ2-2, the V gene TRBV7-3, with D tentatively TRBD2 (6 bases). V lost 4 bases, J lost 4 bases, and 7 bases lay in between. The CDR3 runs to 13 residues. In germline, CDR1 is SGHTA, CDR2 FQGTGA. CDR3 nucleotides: TGTGCCAGCAGCTCCGGGGGCACCGGGGAGCTGTTTTTT. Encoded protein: CASSSGGTGELFF.

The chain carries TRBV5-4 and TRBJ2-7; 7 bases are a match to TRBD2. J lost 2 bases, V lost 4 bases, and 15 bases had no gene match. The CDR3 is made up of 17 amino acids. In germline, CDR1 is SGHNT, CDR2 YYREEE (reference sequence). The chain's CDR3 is CASSPGGSGNRAYEQYF. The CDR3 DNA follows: TGTGCCAGCAGCCCCGGGGGGAGCGGGAACCGCGCCTACGAGCAGTACTTC.

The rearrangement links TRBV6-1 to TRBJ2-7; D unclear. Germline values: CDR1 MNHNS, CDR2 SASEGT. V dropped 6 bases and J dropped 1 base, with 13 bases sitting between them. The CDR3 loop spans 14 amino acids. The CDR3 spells CASSPHLSSYEQYF. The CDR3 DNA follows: TGTGCCAGCAGCCCCCACCTATCATCCTACGAGCAGTACTTC.

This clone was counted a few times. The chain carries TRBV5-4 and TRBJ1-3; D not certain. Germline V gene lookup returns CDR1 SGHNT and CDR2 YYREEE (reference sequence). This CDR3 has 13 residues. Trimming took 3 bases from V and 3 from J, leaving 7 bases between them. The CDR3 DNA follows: TGTGCCAGCAGCTCTCAGGTTGGAAACACCATATATTTT. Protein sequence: CASSSQVGNTIYF. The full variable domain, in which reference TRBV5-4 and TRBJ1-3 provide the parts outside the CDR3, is ETGVTQSPTHLIKTRGQQVTLRCSSQSGHNTVSWYQQALGQGPQFIFQYYREEENGRGNFPPRFSGLQFPNYSSELNVNALELDDSALYLCASSSQVGNTIYFGEGSWLTVV.

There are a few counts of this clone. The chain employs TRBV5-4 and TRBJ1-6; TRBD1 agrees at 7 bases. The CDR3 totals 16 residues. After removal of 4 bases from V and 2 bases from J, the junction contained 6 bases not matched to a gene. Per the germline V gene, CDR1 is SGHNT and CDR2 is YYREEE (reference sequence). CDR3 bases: TGTGCCAGCAGCCGGAGACAGGGTACCTATAATTCACCCCTCCACTTT. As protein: CASSRRQGTYNSPLHF.

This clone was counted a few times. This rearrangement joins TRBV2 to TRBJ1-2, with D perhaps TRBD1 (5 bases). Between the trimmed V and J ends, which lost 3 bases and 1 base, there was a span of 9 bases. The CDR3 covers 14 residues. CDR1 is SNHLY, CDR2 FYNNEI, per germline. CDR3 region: CASSDTGRNYGYTF. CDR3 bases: TGTGCCAGCAGTGATACAGGTCGTAACTATGGCTACACCTTC.

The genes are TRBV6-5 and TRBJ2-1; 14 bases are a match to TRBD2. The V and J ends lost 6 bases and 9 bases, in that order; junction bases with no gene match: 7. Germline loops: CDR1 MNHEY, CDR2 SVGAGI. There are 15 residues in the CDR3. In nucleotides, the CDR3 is TGTGCCAGCAGGCAGACTAGCGGGGGGGCCAGTGAGCAGTTCTTC. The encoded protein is CASRQTSGGASEQFF.

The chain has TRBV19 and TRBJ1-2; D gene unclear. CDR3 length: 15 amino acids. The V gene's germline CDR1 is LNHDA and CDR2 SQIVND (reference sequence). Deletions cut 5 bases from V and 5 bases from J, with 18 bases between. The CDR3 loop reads CASSEGDGKNYGYTF. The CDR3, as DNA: TGTGCCAGTAGTGAGGGTGACGGAAAAAATTATGGCTACACCTTC.

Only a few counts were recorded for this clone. CDR3 loop: CASRTRTGTDTQYF. For the CDR3, the DNA is TGTGCCAGCCGAACTAGGACAGGGACAGATACGCAGTATTTT. The rearrangement uses TRBV6-1 and TRBJ2-3; 8 bases agree with TRBD1. The germline V gene has CDR1 MNHNS and CDR2 SASEGT. CDR3 length: 14 amino acids. The V segment lost 8 bases and the J segment 3 bases; nucleotides outside the gene matches: 7.

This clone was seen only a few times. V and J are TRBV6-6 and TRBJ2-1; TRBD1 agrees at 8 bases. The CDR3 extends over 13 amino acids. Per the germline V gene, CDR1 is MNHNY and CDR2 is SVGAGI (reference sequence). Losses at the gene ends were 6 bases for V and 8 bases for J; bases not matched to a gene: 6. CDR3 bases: TGTGCCAGCAGGGACAGGGTAGGGCATGAGCAGTTCTTC. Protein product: CASRDRVGHEQFF.

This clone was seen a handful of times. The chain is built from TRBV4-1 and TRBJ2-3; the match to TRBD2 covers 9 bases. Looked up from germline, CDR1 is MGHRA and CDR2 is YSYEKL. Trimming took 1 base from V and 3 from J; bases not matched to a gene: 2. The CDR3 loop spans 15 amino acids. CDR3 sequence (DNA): TGCGCCAGCAGCCAAGTGGCGGGGGGGACAGATACGCAGTATTTT. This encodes CASSQVAGGTDTQYF.

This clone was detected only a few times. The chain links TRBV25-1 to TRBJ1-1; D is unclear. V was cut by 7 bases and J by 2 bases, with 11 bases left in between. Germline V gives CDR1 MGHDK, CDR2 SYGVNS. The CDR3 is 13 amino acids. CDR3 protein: CASTRQTNTEAFF. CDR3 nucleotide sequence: TGTGCCAGCACCCGTCAGACAAACACTGAAGCTTTCTTT.

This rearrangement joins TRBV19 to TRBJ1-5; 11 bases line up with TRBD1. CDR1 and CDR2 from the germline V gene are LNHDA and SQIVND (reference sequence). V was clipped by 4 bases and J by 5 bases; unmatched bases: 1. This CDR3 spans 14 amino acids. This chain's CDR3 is CASSRTGGYQPQHF. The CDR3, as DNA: TGTGCCAGTAGTAGGACAGGGGGCTATCAGCCCCAGCATTTT. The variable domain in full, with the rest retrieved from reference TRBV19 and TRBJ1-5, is DGGITQSPKYLFRKEGQNVTLSCEQNLNHDAMYWYRQDPGQGLRLIYYSQIVNDFQKGDIAEGYSVSREKKESFPLTVTSAQKNPTAFYLCASSRTGGYQPQHFGDGTRLSIL.

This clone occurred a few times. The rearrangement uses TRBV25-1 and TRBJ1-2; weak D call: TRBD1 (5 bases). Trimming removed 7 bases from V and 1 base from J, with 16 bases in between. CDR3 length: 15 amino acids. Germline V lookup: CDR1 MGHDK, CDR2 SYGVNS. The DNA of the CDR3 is TGTGCCAGCACCCAAATGATCAGGGATAACTATGGCTACACCTTC. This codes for CASTQMIRDNYGYTF.

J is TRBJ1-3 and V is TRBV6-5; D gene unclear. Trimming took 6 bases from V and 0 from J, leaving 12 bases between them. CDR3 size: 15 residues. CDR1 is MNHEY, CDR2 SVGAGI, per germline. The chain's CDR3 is CASRKTFTSGNTIYF. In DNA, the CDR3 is TGTGCCAGCAGAAAGACATTTACCTCTGGAAACACCATATATTTT.

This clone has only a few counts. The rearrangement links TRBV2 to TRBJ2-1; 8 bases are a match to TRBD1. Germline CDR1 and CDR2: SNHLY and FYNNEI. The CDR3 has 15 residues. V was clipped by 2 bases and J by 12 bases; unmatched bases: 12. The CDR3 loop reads CASSEPLGQGRVQFF. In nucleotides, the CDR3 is TGTGCCAGCAGTGAACCCCTAGGACAGGGTCGAGTGCAGTTCTTC. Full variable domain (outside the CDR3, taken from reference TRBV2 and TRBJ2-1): EPEVTQTPSHQVTQMGQEVILRCVPISNHLYFYWYRQILGQKVEFLVSFYNNEISEKSEIFDDQFSVERPDGSNFTLKIRSTKLEDSAMYFCASSEPLGQGRVQFFGPGTRLTVL.

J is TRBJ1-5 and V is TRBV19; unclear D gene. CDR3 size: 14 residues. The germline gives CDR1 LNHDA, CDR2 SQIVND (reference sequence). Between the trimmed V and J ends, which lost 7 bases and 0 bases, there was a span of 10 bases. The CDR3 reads CASMRAHSNQPQHF. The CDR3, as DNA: TGTGCCAGTATGAGGGCCCATAGCAATCAGCCCCAGCATTTT.

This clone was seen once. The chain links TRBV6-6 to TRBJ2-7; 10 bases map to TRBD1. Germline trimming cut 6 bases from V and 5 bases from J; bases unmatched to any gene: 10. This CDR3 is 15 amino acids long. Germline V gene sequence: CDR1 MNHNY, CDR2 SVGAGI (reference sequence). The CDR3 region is CASSLDRGLADEQYF. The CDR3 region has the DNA TGTGCCAGCAGCCTCGACAGGGGGCTAGCAGACGAGCAGTACTTC.

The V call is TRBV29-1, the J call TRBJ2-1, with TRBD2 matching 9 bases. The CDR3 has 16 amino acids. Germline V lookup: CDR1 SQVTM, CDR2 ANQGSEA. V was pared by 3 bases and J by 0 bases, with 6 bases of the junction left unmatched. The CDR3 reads CSVDRLAGSSYNEQFF. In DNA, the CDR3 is TGCAGCGTTGATCGGCTAGCGGGGTCCTCCTACAATGAGCAGTTCTTC.

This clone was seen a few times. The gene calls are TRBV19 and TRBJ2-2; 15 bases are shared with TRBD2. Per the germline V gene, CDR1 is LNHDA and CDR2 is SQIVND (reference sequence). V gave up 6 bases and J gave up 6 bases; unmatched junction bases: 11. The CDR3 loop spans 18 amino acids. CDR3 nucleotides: TGTGCCAGTAGCCCGCGGACTAGCGGGGGGGCCGCTGCCGGGGAGCTGTTTTTT. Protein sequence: CASSPRTSGGAAAGELFF.

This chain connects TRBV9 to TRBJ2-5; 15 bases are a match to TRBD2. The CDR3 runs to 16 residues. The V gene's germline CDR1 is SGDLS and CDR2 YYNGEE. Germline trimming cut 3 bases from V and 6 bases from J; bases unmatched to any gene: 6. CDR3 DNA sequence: TGTGCCAGCAGCGCCGGGACTAGCGGGGGGCCGAAGACCCAGTACTTC. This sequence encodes CASSAGTSGGPKTQYF.

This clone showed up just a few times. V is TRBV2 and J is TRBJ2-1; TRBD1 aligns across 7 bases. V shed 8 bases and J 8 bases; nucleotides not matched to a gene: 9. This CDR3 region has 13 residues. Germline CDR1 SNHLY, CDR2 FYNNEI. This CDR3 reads CASGRQGVDEQFF. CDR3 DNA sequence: TGTGCCAGCGGGAGACAGGGAGTGGATGAGCAGTTCTTC. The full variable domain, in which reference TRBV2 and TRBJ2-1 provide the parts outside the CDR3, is EPEVTQTPSHQVTQMGQEVILRCVPISNHLYFYWYRQILGQKVEFLVSFYNNEISEKSEIFDDQFSVERPDGSNFTLKIRSTKLEDSAMYFCASGRQGVDEQFFGPGTRLTVL.

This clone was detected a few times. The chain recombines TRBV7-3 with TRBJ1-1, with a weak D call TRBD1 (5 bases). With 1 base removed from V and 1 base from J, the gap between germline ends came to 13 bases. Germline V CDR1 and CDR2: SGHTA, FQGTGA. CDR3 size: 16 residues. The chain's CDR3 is CASSLSLTTANTEAFF. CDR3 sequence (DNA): TGTGCCAGCAGCTTAAGTTTAACGACAGCGAACACTGAAGCTTTCTTT.

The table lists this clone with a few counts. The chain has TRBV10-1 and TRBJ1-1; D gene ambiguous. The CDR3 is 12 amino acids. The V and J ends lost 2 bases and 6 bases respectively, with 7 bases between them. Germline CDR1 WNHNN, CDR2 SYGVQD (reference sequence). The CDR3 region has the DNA TGCGCCAGCAGTGAGAGCGGGTCTGAAGCTTTCTTT. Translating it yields CASSESGSEAFF.